One and the same sample provided the 19 T cell receptor beta chains below, sequenced in a study of PD-L1 blockade in urothelial cancer. Time point given: peripheral blood 6 weeks after treatment start. Sequencing was performed with immunoSEQ multiplex PCR; in TCRdb, only in-frame clones are kept and a portion is missing. The sample contains some 120,000 clones, approximately 90% of which appear only once. Specimen: PBMCs, collected around atezolizumab (anti-PD-L1) treatment. Receptor source: a man aged 55 to 70 with urothelial cancer.

The CDR3 is CASSAWGQGWEQYF. Here the CDR3 DNA reads TGTGCCAGCAGTGCCTGGGGACAGGGCTGGGAGCAGTACTTC. The chain combines TRBV6-1 with TRBJ2-7, with 9 bases aligning to TRBD1. The CDR3 consists of 14 residues. The V gene's germline CDR1 is MNHNS and CDR2 SASEGT. V dropped 4 bases and J dropped 7; count of bases not matched to a gene: 8.

The rearrangement joins TRBV6-1 to TRBJ1-2; TRBD1 is a possible D gene (5 bases). V was cut by 2 bases and J by 5 bases, with 6 bases left in between. This CDR3 has 12 amino acids. Germline CDR1 MNHNS, CDR2 SASEGT. CDR3 bases: TGTGCCAGCAGTGAACGGGGGTATGGCTACACCTTC. It yields the protein CASSERGYGYTF.

The chain uses TRBV4-3 and TRBJ2-1; D is unclear. Germline V gene sequence: CDR1 LGHNA, CDR2 YSLEER. The CDR3 is 13 amino acids. V dropped 2 bases and J dropped 4 bases, with 6 bases sitting between them. In nucleotides, the CDR3 is TGCGCCAGCAGCCAAAGAGCTTACAATGAGCAGTTCTTC. Residues: CASSQRAYNEQFF.

The chain carries TRBV4-1 and TRBJ2-1, with 11 bases fitting TRBD2. V lost 1 base, J lost 7 bases, and 12 bases stayed unmatched. Germline V gene lookup returns CDR1 MGHRA and CDR2 YSYEKL. The CDR3 sequence is 18 residues long. CDR3 amino acids: CASSQVGTLAGGLNEQFF. CDR3 bases: TGCGCCAGCAGCCAAGTCGGAACCTTAGCGGGGGGGCTTAATGAGCAGTTCTTC.

This chain joins TRBV7-3 and TRBJ2-5; 8 bases agree with TRBD2. There are 15 residues in the CDR3. The trim removed 8 bases at V and 5 bases at J, leaving 13 bases unmatched. In germline, CDR1 is SGHTA, CDR2 FQGTGA. CDR3 protein: CASQIGGGLEETQYF. The CDR3 DNA sequence: TGTGCCAGCCAGATCGGGGGGGGGCTTGAGGAGACCCAGTACTTC. The full variable domain, its missing parts supplied by reference TRBV7-3 and TRBJ2-5, is GAGVSQTPSNKVTEKGKYVELRCDPISGHTALYWYRQSLGQGPEFLIYFQGTGAADDSGLPNDRFFAVRPEGSVSTLKIQRTERGDSAVYLCASQIGGGLEETQYFGPGTRLLVL.

The chain combines TRBV5-4 with TRBJ2-5; 14 bases map to TRBD2. Per germline, CDR1 SGHNT and CDR2 YYREEE (reference sequence). This CDR3 region has 15 residues. The trim removed 3 bases at V and 5 bases at J, leaving 3 bases unmatched. The CDR3 loop reads CASSSWTSGGETQYF. The CDR3 nucleotides read TGTGCCAGCAGCTCGTGGACTAGCGGGGGGGAGACCCAGTACTTC.

The chain joins TRBV6-1 to TRBJ2-7; a possible D gene is TRBD1 (6 bases). Germline values: CDR1 MNHNS, CDR2 SASEGT. This CDR3 region has 15 residues. V was shortened by 5 bases and J by 2 bases, with 16 bases between the two germline ends. The CDR3 DNA is TGTGCCAGCAGTATTCGACAGGCGGCACCCTACGAGCAGTACTTC. As protein: CASSIRQAAPYEQYF.

The chain has TRBV2 and TRBJ1-1, with D perhaps TRBD1 (5 bases). There are 13 residues in the CDR3. The ends were cut back, 8 bases at V and 0 bases at J, with 10 bases in the middle. Germline loops: CDR1 SNHLY, CDR2 FYNNEI. CDR3 protein: CASFGGMNTEAFF. In nucleotides, the CDR3 is TGTGCCAGCTTCGGGGGGATGAACACTGAAGCTTTCTTT.

This clone showed up just once. The CDR3 region is CASSFRGDEQFF. The CDR3 region has the DNA TGTGCCAGCTCATTCCGGGGTGATGAGCAGTTCTTC. This chain joins TRBV18 and TRBJ2-1, with a possible D match to TRBD2 (5 bases). The CDR3 runs 12 residues. The germline CDR1 and CDR2 sequences are KGHSH and LQKENI. V was cut by 5 bases and J by 8 bases, with 10 bases left in between. The whole variable domain, filled in from reference TRBV18 and TRBJ2-1, reads NAGVMQNPRHLVRRRGQEARLRCSPMKGHSHVYWYRQLPEEGLKFMVYLQKENIIDESGMPKERFSAEFPKEGPSILRIQQVVRGDSAAYFCASSFRGDEQFFGPGTRLTVL.

CDR3 protein: CASSIGTSGSDTQYF. The DNA for the CDR3 is TGTGCCAGCAGCATAGGGACTAGCGGATCAGATACGCAGTATTTT. V gene TRBV5-4 combines with J gene TRBJ2-3; 11 bases are shared with TRBD2. CDR1 is SGHNT, CDR2 YYREEE, per germline (reference sequence). J gave up 4 bases and V 4 bases, and 5 bases lay outside the gene matches. The CDR3 has 15 amino acids. The complete variable domain, with remaining parts taken from reference TRBV5-4 and TRBJ2-3, reads ETGVTQSPTHLIKTRGQQVTLRCSSQSGHNTVSWYQQALGQGPQFIFQYYREEENGRGNFPPRFSGLQFPNYSSELNVNALELDDSALYLCASSIGTSGSDTQYFGPGTRLTVL.

This chain joins TRBV7-3 and TRBJ1-6; 9 bases fit TRBD1. This CDR3 has 15 amino acids. The J segment lost 7 bases and the V segment lost 3 bases, leaving 4 bases of the junction unmatched. Germline V lookup: CDR1 SGHTA, CDR2 FQGTGA. Here the CDR3 reads CASSFGTGRNSPLHF. CDR3 coding DNA: TGTGCCAGCAGCTTCGGGACAGGGAGGAATTCACCCCTCCACTTT.

The chain has TRBV6-1 and TRBJ1-2; tentatively, D is TRBD1 (5 bases). The CDR3 contains 15 residues. Germline lookup yields CDR1 MNHNS and CDR2 SASEGT. Between the trimmed V and J ends, which lost 2 bases and 5 bases, there was a span of 15 bases. CDR3 sequence reads: CASSESSRGFYGYTF. The CDR3, as DNA: TGTGCCAGCAGTGAAAGTTCTCGGGGGTTTTATGGCTACACCTTC.

This clone was seen once. The chain recombines TRBV4-3 with TRBJ2-1, with D tentatively TRBD2 (5 bases). The V gene lost 0 bases and the J gene lost 6 bases, with 18 bases spanning the gap. The CDR3 is 17 residues long. Germline V gives CDR1 LGHNA, CDR2 YSLEER. The CDR3 bases are TGCGCCAGCAGCCAAGATAGTATCCGGGGTTTTGCCAATGAGCAGTTCTTC. This codes for CASSQDSIRGFANEQFF.

This chain joins TRBV6-1 and TRBJ2-2; TRBD1 aligns across 7 bases. The CDR3 sequence is 15 residues long. The V gene end was trimmed by 4 bases and the J gene end by 1 base; junction bases not matched to a gene: 3. CDR1 is MNHNS and CDR2 is SASEGT in the germline V gene. The CDR3 spells CASSARTGNTGELFF. The CDR3 DNA reads TGTGCCAGCAGTGCCCGGACAGGGAACACCGGGGAGCTGTTTTTT.

The chain links TRBV18 to TRBJ2-5, with D possibly matching TRBD1 (6 bases). The CDR3 is 13 residues long. Per germline, CDR1 KGHSH and CDR2 LQKENI. Trimming pared 0 bases from V and 5 bases from J, leaving 7 bases between. Here the CDR3 DNA reads TGTGCCAGCTCACCACCGAGGGGGGAGACCCAGTACTTC. The encoded protein is CASSPPRGETQYF.

The rearrangement links TRBV9 to TRBJ2-3; D gene unclear. The CDR3 contains 16 residues. V gave up 5 bases and J gave up 2 bases, with 18 bases separating them. Per germline, CDR1 SGDLS and CDR2 YYNGEE. CDR3 residues: CASSHLTAGSTDTQYF. CDR3 bases: TGTGCCAGCAGTCACTTAACGGCAGGATCCACAGATACGCAGTATTTT.

J is TRBJ2-7 and V is TRBV27; 7 positions match TRBD1. Unmatched junction bases numbered 12, after V lost 5 bases and J lost 2 bases. The germline V gene encodes CDR1 MNHEY and CDR2 SMNVEV (reference sequence). This CDR3 is 16 amino acids long. The CDR3 reads CASSPSPGTATYEQYF. CDR3 bases: TGTGCCAGCAGTCCGTCGCCAGGGACAGCAACCTACGAGCAGTACTTC.

The chain carries TRBV4-3 and TRBJ2-5, with a possible D match to TRBD1 (5 bases). CDR1 and CDR2 from the germline V gene are LGHNA and YSLEER. This CDR3 contains 15 residues. With 2 bases removed from V and 0 bases from J, the gap between germline ends came to 10 bases. The CDR3 DNA reads TGCGCCAGCAGCCAAAACCCAGGGAACCAAGAGACCCAGTACTTC. It translates to CASSQNPGNQETQYF.

The genes are TRBV18 and TRBJ1-1, with 10 bases identical to TRBD1. Germline CDR1 and CDR2: KGHSH and LQKENI. CDR3 length: 17 residues. Trimming at V came to 4 bases and at J to 4 bases, leaving 12 bases not matched to a gene. CDR3: CASSRRGQGFLGTEAFF. Written as DNA, the CDR3 is TGTGCCAGCTCACGAAGGGGACAGGGGTTCCTGGGCACTGAAGCTTTCTTT.